The clone carrying this TCR beta chain has ten or more counts. Antigen specificity is unknown. The observed sequence ends 3 residues before the CDR3 terminus, with the missing tail filled in from the germline J gene. The data stem from a study of T cell clonality in common variable immunodeficiency. General observations from the study: Reportedly, TCR beta sequences from common variable immunodeficiency showed fewer deletions and N-nucleotide insertions. Patient heterogeneity in the CVID cohort limited correlations between repertoire features and clinical complications. TCRbeta clonality was increased in CVID versus healthy controls.

Germline V gene data show CDR1 as MNHNS and CDR2 as SASEGT. The CDR3 runs to 17 residues. Trimming stripped 2 bases from V and 6 bases from J, with 20 bases between. The method was immunoSEQ multiplex PCR; TCRdb's version includes in-frame clones alone and lacks a portion of them. The table lists 50,000 to 60,000 clones, with no singletons. The sample taken for sequencing was peripheral blood mononuclear cells. This chain joins TRBV6-1 and TRBJ2-1, with TRBD1 as a possible D gene (5 bases). This receptor was obtained from a person aged 18-70 years in good health. The CDR3 region is CASSENPVGAMGNEQFF. The sequenced CDR3 bases are TGTGCCAGCAGTGAAAATCCCGTAGGGGCGATGGGCAATGAG.